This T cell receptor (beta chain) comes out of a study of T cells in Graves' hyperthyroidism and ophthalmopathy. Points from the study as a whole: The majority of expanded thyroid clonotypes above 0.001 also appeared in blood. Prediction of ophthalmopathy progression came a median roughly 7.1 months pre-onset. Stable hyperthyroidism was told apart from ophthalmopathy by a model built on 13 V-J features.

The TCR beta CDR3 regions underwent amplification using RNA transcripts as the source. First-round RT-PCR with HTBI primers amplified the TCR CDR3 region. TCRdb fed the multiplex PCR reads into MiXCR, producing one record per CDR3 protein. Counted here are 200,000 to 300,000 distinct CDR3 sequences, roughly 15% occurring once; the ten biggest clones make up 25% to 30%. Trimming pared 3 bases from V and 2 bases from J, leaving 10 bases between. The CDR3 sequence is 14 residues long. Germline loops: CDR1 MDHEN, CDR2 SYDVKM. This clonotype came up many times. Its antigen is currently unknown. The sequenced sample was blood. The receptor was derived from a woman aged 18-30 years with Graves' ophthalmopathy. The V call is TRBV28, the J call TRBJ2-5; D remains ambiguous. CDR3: CASSFWSQQETQYF. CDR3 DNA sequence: TGTGCCAGCAGTTTCTGGTCACAGCAAGAGACCCAGTACTTC. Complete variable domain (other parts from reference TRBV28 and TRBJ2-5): DVKVTQSSRYLVKRTGEKVFLECVQDMDHENMFWYRQDPGLGLRLIYFSYDVKMKEKGDIPEGYSVSREKKERFSLILESASTNQTSMYLCASSFWSQQETQYFGPGTRLLVL.